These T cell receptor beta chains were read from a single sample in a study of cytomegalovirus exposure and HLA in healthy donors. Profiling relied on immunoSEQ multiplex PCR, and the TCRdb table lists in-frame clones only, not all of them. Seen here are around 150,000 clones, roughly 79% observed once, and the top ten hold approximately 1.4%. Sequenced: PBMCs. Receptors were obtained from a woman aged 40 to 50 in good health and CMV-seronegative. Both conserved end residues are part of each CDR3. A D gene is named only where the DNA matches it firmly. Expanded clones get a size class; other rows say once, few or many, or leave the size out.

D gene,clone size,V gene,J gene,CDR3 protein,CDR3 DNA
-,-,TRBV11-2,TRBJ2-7,CASSLPLGRTRSYEQYF,TGTGCCAGCAGCTTACCGCTTGGGAGAACAAGGTCCTACGAGCAGTACTTC
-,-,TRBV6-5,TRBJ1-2,CASSLGRYYGYPF,TGTGCCAGCAGTTTGGGGAGATACTATGGCTACCCCTTC
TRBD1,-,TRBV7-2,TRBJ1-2,CASSWDRGIGGYTF,TGTGCCAGCAGCTGGGACAGGGGTATAGGTGGCTACACCTTC
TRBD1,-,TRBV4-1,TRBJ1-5,CASSQTGVQPQHF,TGCGCCAGCAGCCAAACAGGGGTTCAGCCCCAGCATTTT
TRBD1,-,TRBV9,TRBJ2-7,CASSRTGQGSYEQYF,TGTGCCAGCAGCAGGACGGGACAGGGCTCCTACGAGCAGTACTTC
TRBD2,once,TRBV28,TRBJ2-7,CASSSSSGDNYEQYF,TGTGCCAGCAGTTCCTCTAGCGGGGATAACTACGAGCAGTACTTC
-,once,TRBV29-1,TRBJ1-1,CSVGNGAGTEAFF,TGCAGCGTTGGAAATGGGGCCGGAACTGAAGCTTTCTTT
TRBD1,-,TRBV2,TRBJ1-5,CASSANRGNQPQHF,TGTGCCAGCAGCGCTAACAGGGGAAATCAGCCCCAGCATTTT
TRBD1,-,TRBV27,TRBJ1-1,CASSPTGGILNTEAFF,TGTGCCAGCAGTCCGACAGGGGGGATCCTGAACACTGAAGCTTTCTTT
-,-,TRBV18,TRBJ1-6,CASTTGGVLGSPLHF,TGTGCCAGCACAACAGGTGGGGTTCTTGGGTCACCCCTCCACTTT
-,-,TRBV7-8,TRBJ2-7,CASSFQGRQYF,TGTGCCAGCAGCTTTCAAGGGAGGCAGTACTTC
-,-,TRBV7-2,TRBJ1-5,CASRPTGYGNQPQHF,TGTGCCAGCAGACCAACAGGGTACGGCAATCAGCCCCAGCATTTT
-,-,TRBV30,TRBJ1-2,CAWIRRGGYTF,TGTGCCTGGATCCGTAGAGGGGGCTACACCTTC
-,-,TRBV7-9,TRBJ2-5,CASSLGGGAETQYF,TGTGCCAGCAGCTTAGGAGGGGGAGCGGAGACCCAGTACTTC
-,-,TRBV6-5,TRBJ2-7,CASSTSTDEQYF,TGTGCCAGCAGTACTAGCACTGACGAGCAGTACTTC
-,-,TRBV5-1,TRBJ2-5,CASSFSGEETQYF,TGCGCCAGCAGCTTTTCAGGGGAAGAGACCCAGTACTTC
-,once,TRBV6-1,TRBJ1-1,CASSEYGSRPEAFF,TGTGCCAGCAGTGAATATGGGAGCAGGCCTGAAGCTTTCTTT
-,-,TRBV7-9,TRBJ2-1,CASSLDRRGPPSYNEQFF,TGTGCCAGCAGCTTAGATAGGAGGGGTCCCCCTAGCTACAATGAGCAGTTCTTC
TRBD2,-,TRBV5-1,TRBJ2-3,CASSAGIAGTGTDTQYF,TGCGCCAGCAGCGCGGGGATAGCGGGAACTGGCACAGATACGCAGTATTTT
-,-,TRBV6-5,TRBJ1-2,CASSFRGYGYTF,TGTGCCAGCAGTTTCAGGGGCTATGGCTACACCTTC
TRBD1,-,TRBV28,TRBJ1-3,CASWDRGHTIYF,TGTGCCAGCTGGGACAGGGGGCACACCATATATTTT
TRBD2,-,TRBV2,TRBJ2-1,CASKSSGGLYNEQFF,TGTGCCAGCAAATCCAGCGGGGGGCTATACAATGAGCAGTTCTTC
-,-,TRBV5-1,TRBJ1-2,CASSFEAQGLLDGYTF,TGCGCCAGCAGCTTTGAAGCACAAGGACTATTAGATGGCTACACCTTC
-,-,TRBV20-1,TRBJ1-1,CSAEQGTEAFF,TGCAGTGCTGAACAGGGCACTGAAGCTTTCTTT
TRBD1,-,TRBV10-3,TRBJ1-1,CAISERDSRTEAFF,TGTGCCATCAGTGAGAGGGACAGTCGGACTGAAGCTTTCTTT
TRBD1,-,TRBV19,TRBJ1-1,CATHRDRYSEAFF,TGTGCCACCCACCGGGACAGATATTCTGAAGCTTTCTTT
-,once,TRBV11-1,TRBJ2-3,CASSWGMADTQYF,TGTGCCAGCAGCTGGGGCATGGCGGATACGCAGTATTTT
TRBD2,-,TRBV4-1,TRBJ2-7,CASSPLRTSGGYEQYF,TGCGCCAGCAGCCCCCTTAGGACTAGCGGGGGCTACGAGCAGTACTTC
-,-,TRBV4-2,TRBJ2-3,CASSQEPGTDTQYF,TGTGCCAGCAGCCAAGAACCGGGCACAGATACGCAGTATTTT
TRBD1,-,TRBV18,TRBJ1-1,CASSYSTQGSSTEAFF,TGTGCCAGCTCATACTCAACACAGGGGTCCTCAACTGAAGCTTTCTTT
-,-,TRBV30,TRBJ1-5,CAWSVETGNQPQHF,TGTGCCTGGAGTGTAGAAACGGGCAATCAGCCCCAGCATTTT
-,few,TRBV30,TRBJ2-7,CAWSGGTITYEQYF,TGTGCCTGGAGTGGGGGGACAATAACCTACGAGCAGTACTTC
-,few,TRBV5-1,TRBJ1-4,CASSQGGETNEKLFF,TGCGCCAGCAGTCAAGGGGGGGAAACTAATGAAAAACTGTTTTTT
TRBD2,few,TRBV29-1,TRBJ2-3,CSVDPSGGFTDTQYF,TGCAGCGTTGACCCTAGCGGGGGATTCACAGATACGCAGTATTTT
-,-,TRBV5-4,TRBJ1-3,CASSLQQGTGNTIYF,TGTGCCAGCAGCTTGCAGCAGGGAACTGGAAACACCATATATTTT